The next 16 T cell receptor beta chains were all read from a single sample in a study of CD8+CD57+ T cells in acquired aplastic anemia. Genomic DNA acted as the template from which TCR beta VDJ combination and CDR3 sequence profiling were carried out. TCRdb fed the reads into MiXCR, producing one record per CDR3 protein. The sample includes 260,000 or so distinct CDR3 sequences, around 46% of them seen just once. Only patients with CD8+CD57+ cell expansion on flow cytometry were chosen for sequencing. The specimen sequenced was sorted CD4+, CD8+, or CD8+CD57+ T cells (not recorded which) from PBMCs. The receptor source for this set is a human donor with aplastic anemia.

Points on this clonotype: A read error is possible here, since a much larger clone lies one base away. The genes are TRBV27 and TRBJ2-7; no firm D call. The CDR3 sequence is 16 residues long. CDR1 and CDR2 from the germline V gene are MNHEY and SMNVEV (reference sequence). Trimming stripped 8 bases from V and 0 bases from J, with 20 bases between. Here the CDR3 DNA reads TGTGCCAGCGGTCCAACAAATGCAGGTTACTCCTACGAGCAGTACTTC. It codes for CASGPTNAGYSYEQYF.

CDR3 region: CASSEAMGGNTIYF. The CDR3 DNA follows: TGTGCCAGCAGCGAGGCCATGGGGGGAAACACCATATATTTT. The chain employs TRBV9 and TRBJ1-3; D gene ambiguous. This CDR3 region has 14 residues. CDR1 is SGDLS and CDR2 is YYNGEE in the germline V gene. V gave up 3 bases and J gave up 4 bases, with 11 bases separating them.

Ten or more counts support this clonotype. This chain connects TRBV4-3 to TRBJ1-1; D is undetermined. Trimming took 0 bases from V and 0 from J, leaving 11 bases between them. CDR1 is LGHNA and CDR2 is YSLEER in the germline V gene. This CDR3 comprises 16 residues. The CDR3 reads CASSQDISGMNTEAFF. The DNA of the CDR3 is TGCGCCAGCAGCCAAGATATCTCAGGCATGAACACTGAAGCTTTCTTT.

This clonotype has at least ten counts. The chain links TRBV9 to TRBJ2-7; possible D gene TRBD1, 6 bases. V lost 4 bases and J lost 3, with 14 bases in between. This CDR3 contains 14 residues. Per germline, CDR1 SGDLS and CDR2 YYNGEE. DNA of the CDR3: TGTGCCAGCAGCCGGGACACGGGCTACTACGAGCAGTACTTC. Translation: CASSRDTGYYEQYF. Complete variable domain (other parts from reference TRBV9 and TRBJ2-7): DSGVTQTPKHLITATGQRVTLRCSPRSGDLSVYWYQQSLDQGLQFLIQYYNGEERAKGNILERFSAQQFPDLHSELNLSSLELGDSALYFCASSRDTGYYEQYFGPGTRLTVT.

This chain links TRBV5-1 with TRBJ1-6, with TRBD1 matching over 7 bases. Germline CDR1 and CDR2: SGHRS and YFSETQ. This CDR3 is built from 17 residues. Losses at the gene ends were 1 base for V and 10 bases for J; bases not matched to a gene: 14. In nucleotides, the CDR3 is TGCGCCAGCAGCTTGACACCGGGACAGCTTTGGGTCTCACCCCTCCACTTT. Translated, it gives CASSLTPGQLWVSPLHF.

Only a few counts were recorded for this clonotype. CDR3 in DNA: TGTGCCAGTAGTACTAACAGGGCTAGATCACCCCTCCACTTT. It encodes CASSTNRARSPLHF. This rearrangement joins TRBV19 to TRBJ1-6; possibly TRBD1 for D (6 bases). The germline V and J ends were trimmed by 4 bases and 10 bases, with 14 bases remaining between them. The CDR3 is 14 amino acids. Per germline, CDR1 LNHDA and CDR2 SQIVND (reference sequence).

The chain couples TRBV7-9 to TRBJ2-5; D perhaps matches TRBD2 (6 bases). Germline assignment: CDR1 SEHNR and CDR2 FQNEAQ (reference sequence). The V end was cut by 5 bases, the J end by 5 bases, with 18 bases between. This CDR3 region has 15 residues. DNA for the CDR3: TGTGCCAGCAGCATAAACGCGGGGAAGGGGGAGACCCAGTACTTC. Amino acids: CASSINAGKGETQYF.

The rearrangement joins TRBV6-1 to TRBJ1-1, with TRBD1 as a possible D gene (5 bases). CDR3 size: 14 residues. Trimming removed 2 bases from V and 3 bases from J, with 10 bases in between. CDR1 and CDR2 (germline): MNHNS, SASEGT. The CDR3 coding sequence is TGTGCCAGCAGTGAAAGCGGGGACTACACTGAAGCTTTCTTT. Its translation: CASSESGDYTEAFF.

The V gene is TRBV20-1, the J gene TRBJ1-2, with a tentative D call TRBD1 (5 bases). Per germline, CDR1 DFQATT and CDR2 SNEGSKA (reference sequence). CDR3 length equals 14 residues. V was trimmed by 3 bases and J by 4 bases, leaving 15 bases between them. The CDR3 loop is CSARGGGSRYGYTF. DNA for the CDR3: TGCAGTGCTAGGGGTGGGGGAAGTCGCTATGGCTACACCTTC.

This chain connects TRBV9 to TRBJ2-7; no clear D. Germline lookup yields CDR1 SGDLS and CDR2 YYNGEE. CDR3 length equals 14 residues. The CDR3, as DNA: TGCGCCAGCAGCTTGGCCGTCGGATCCTACGAGCAGTACGTC. Residues: CASSLAVGSYEQYV.

The rearrangement joins TRBV4-1 to TRBJ1-1, with a tentative D call TRBD1 (5 bases). Trimming cost V 0 bases and J 5 bases, with 16 bases left between them. The CDR3 runs to 16 residues. CDR1 and CDR2 (germline): MGHRA, YSYEKL. The DNA for the CDR3 is TGCGCCAGCAGCCAAGATTGGGCAGGGCCGAGGACTGAAGCTTTCTTT. Its protein is CASSQDWAGPRTEAFF.

This clonotype was picked up many times. V gene TRBV29-1 combines with J gene TRBJ1-1; perhaps TRBD1 as D (6 bases). CDR3 length equals 13 residues. The V and J ends lost 6 bases and 2 bases respectively, with 13 bases between them. Germline CDR1 SQVTM, CDR2 ANQGSEA. CDR3: CSVYRESNTEAFF. Here the CDR3 DNA reads TGCAGCGTGTACAGGGAAAGTAACACTGAAGCTTTCTTT.

This clonotype was seen ten or more times. The chain links TRBV27 to TRBJ1-5; 8 nucleotides line up with TRBD1. V shed 4 bases, J shed 4 bases, and the junction held 3 bases outside the gene matches. In germline, CDR1 is MNHEY, CDR2 SMNVEV (reference sequence). The CDR3 is made up of 14 amino acids. CDR3 sequence (DNA): TGTGCCAGCAGTTGGACAGGGAAAAATCAGCCCCAGCATTTT. Translated: CASSWTGKNQPQHF.

This clonotype was picked up many times. The chain recombines TRBV19 with TRBJ2-7; 10 bases map to TRBD1. Per the germline V gene, CDR1 is LNHDA and CDR2 is SQIVND (reference sequence). J lost 2 bases, V lost 1 base, and 2 bases had no gene match. CDR3 length equals 15 residues. CDR3 loop: CASSIGGTGAYEQYF. For the CDR3, the DNA is TGTGCCAGTAGTATAGGGGGGACAGGGGCCTACGAGCAGTACTTC. Full variable domain (missing parts from reference TRBV19 and TRBJ2-7): DGGITQSPKYLFRKEGQNVTLSCEQNLNHDAMYWYRQDPGQGLRLIYYSQIVNDFQKGDIAEGYSVSREKKESFPLTVTSAQKNPTAFYLCASSIGGTGAYEQYFGPGTRLTVT.

In its sample, this clonotype was seen once. The junction shows a germline mismatch at one end, possibly a read error. This chain joins TRBV20-1 and TRBJ1-1, with 8 bases fitting TRBD1. The germline gives CDR1 DFQATT, CDR2 SNEGSKA (reference sequence). The CDR3 loop spans 15 amino acids. This CDR3 reads CSARDPDRGGTEAFF. The CDR3 coding sequence is TGCAGTGCTAGAGATCCCGACAGGGGTGGGACTGAAGCCTTCTTT.

This clonotype was seen ten or more times. The CDR3 here is CASSQEVGDHSYEQYF. DNA for the CDR3: TGCGCCAGCAGCCAAGAGGTCGGGGACCACTCCTACGAGCAGTACTTC. V and J are TRBV4-3 and TRBJ2-7; perhaps D is TRBD1 or TRBD2 (5 bases each). V was cut by 0 bases and J by 0 bases, with 12 bases left in between. In germline, CDR1 is LGHNA, CDR2 YSLEER. The CDR3 has 16 residues.